This TCR delta chain was identified in a study of Vδ1+ human thymocytes. Findings and caveats of the study: Thymic TRG and TRD repertoires appeared highly polyclonal, with Gaussian CDR3 length distributions. Roughly 22% of thymic delta-chain sequences were Vdelta2, with few Vdelta3, unlike blood Vdelta1+ controls.

This CDR3 has 18 residues. Germline loops: CDR1 TSWWSYY, CDR2 QGS. The junction had 14 bases not matched to a gene; V was cut back by 0 bases and J by 4 bases. Thymocytes were sorted as CD3+ TCRVdelta1+ TCRVdelta2- after alphabeta T cell depletion. Sorted Vdelta1+ thymocytes were about 96% to 99.6% pure. RNA was extracted from the cells and then reverse transcribed. Multiplex PCR used pooled V-gene forward primers and a constant-region reverse primer to amplify CDR3s. TCRdb fed the multiplex PCR reads into CATT to redo clone calling. Altogether just under 55,000 delta-chain clones are present, around 15% being singletons, with the ten largest covering under 0.55%. A few counts support this clone. Antigen: not known.

Sequencing was done on a sample of Vdelta1+ gamma-delta thymocytes from the thymus. Indicated subset: FACS-sorted CD3+ TCRalphabeta- TCRVdelta1+ TCRVdelta2- thymocytes. The sequence came from a boy in the first two years of life who had congenital heart surgery. This rearrangement joins TRDV1 to TRDJ1, with TRDD3 identical over 7 bases. CDR3 residues: CALGELVEVWGYDDKLIF. DNA for the CDR3: TGTGCTCTTGGGGAACTAGTCGAAGTCTGGGGGTACGACGATAAACTCATCTTT.